A selection of T cell receptor beta chains follows, all from one sample in a study of regulatory dendritic cells for organ transplantation. Only in-frame clones appear in the TCRdb table, and some are missing; sequencing was by immunoSEQ multiplex PCR. This repertoire shows around 20,000 clones, 70% to 90% found once; its top ten account for approximately 0.68%. The antigens of these receptors remain unknown. Sequenced: naive CD4+ T cells from blood cultured with regulatory dendritic cells. These receptors were obtained from a human donor in good health. Both conserved end residues are part of each CDR3. D genes are given only for firm matches. Only some rows state a clone size, as once, few, many or a class for expanded clones.

v_call	j_call	clone_size	d_call	cdr3_nt	cdr3_aa
TRBV6-5	TRBJ2-5	-	-	TGTGCCAGCAGTGCCAGAGAGACCCAGTACTTC	CASSARETQYF
TRBV2	TRBJ2-7	-	-	TGTGCCAGCAGAATGACGTTACTCCGCTACGAGCAGTACTTC	CASRMTLLRYEQYF
TRBV20-1	TRBJ2-7	-	-	TGCAGTGCTAGTGCTGACTACGAGCAGTACTTC	CSASADYEQYF
TRBV6-1	TRBJ2-1	-	-	TGTGCCATGAGGGGACCGACGGCTGAGCAGTTCTTC	CAMRGPTAEQFF
TRBV7-2	TRBJ1-5	-	-	TGTGCCAGCAGTTATTCCCCAGGGGTTCAGCCCCAGCATTTT	CASSYSPGVQPQHF
TRBV2	TRBJ1-5	few	TRBD1	TGTGCCAGCCGTTTCGACAGGGGAAGCAATCAGCCCCAGCATTTT	CASRFDRGSNQPQHF
TRBV5-3	TRBJ1-4	-	-	TGTGCCAGAAGCAGAGAGACCGACCGGAGAGCAACTAATGAAAAACTGTTTTTT	CARSRETDRRATNEKLFF
TRBV28	TRBJ1-5	-	-	TGTGCCAGCAGTTTATCAGGGGTCGTATGGCAGCCCCAGCATTTT	CASSLSGVVWQPQHF
TRBV19	TRBJ2-5	-	-	TGTGCCAGTAGTATAGTGTTACGGGGGACCCAGTACTTC	CASSIVLRGTQYF
TRBV14	TRBJ2-3	-	TRBD2	TGTGCCAGCAGCCAAAGTGCCGGGGGGGGTAGCCCAGATACGCAGTATTTT	CASSQSAGGGSPDTQYF
TRBV4-1	TRBJ2-3	-	-	TGCGCCAGCAGCCAGGGGTCAGCGTGGGCTAGCACAGATACGCAGTATTTT	CASSQGSAWASTDTQYF
TRBV2	TRBJ1-2	-	-	TGTGCCAGCAGCCCTTCCGTACGTGGCTACACCTTC	CASSPSVRGYTF
TRBV6-6	TRBJ2-5	-	-	TGTGCCAGCACCGCGGACGGACCATCCACACGAACCCAGTACTTC	CASTADGPSTRTQYF
TRBV19	TRBJ2-2	-	TRBD1	TGTGCCAGTAGGATTACAGGGGGCTCCGGGGAGCTGTTTTTT	CASRITGGSGELFF
TRBV7-2	TRBJ2-3	-	-	TGTGCCAGCAGCCGTCGGGGCAGGGATACGCAGTATTTT	CASSRRGRDTQYF
TRBV6-6	TRBJ2-1	-	-	TGTGCCAGCAGCGTCCGCGATCAGGGGTCTGAGCAGTTCTTC	CASSVRDQGSEQFF
TRBV4-3	TRBJ2-3	-	TRBD1	TGCGCCAGCAGCCAAGTAGGGGCAGGGGGTGCAGATACGCAGTATTTT	CASSQVGAGGADTQYF
TRBV7-9	TRBJ2-2	-	-	TGTGCCAGCAGCCTTGCTAGCGTCACCGGGGAGCTGTTTTTT	CASSLASVTGELFF
TRBV7-6	TRBJ1-1	-	TRBD1	TGTGCCAGCAGCTTGTCTAGGGACAGGGGTGAAGCTTTCTTT	CASSLSRDRGEAFF
TRBV7-3	TRBJ1-5	-	-	TGTGCCAGCAGCTTAATGGGGGGTTGGAATCAGCCCCAGCATTTT	CASSLMGGWNQPQHF
TRBV7-2	TRBJ2-7	-	TRBD1	TGTGCCACCGGGCTGTCGGGGACAGGGGGTTTGGAGCAGTACTTC	CATGLSGTGGLEQYF
TRBV5-4	TRBJ2-3	-	-	TGTGCCAGCAGTTCAGGGCGGGACAGAGGCACAGATACGCAGTATTTT	CASSSGRDRGTDTQYF
TRBV7-2	TRBJ1-2	once	-	TGTGCCAGCAGCTGGAAGACAGGCTATGGCTACACCTTC	CASSWKTGYGYTF
TRBV6-6	TRBJ2-7	-	-	TGTGCCAGCAGTTACTCGAAACAGGGCTTGTACGAGCAGTACTTC	CASSYSKQGLYEQYF
TRBV25-1	TRBJ1-2	-	-	TGTGCCAGCAGTGGAACAAGGGCCTATGGCTACACCTTC	CASSGTRAYGYTF
TRBV6-5	TRBJ1-5	few	-	TGTGCCAGCAGCCGCCAGTTGGGGGGGCCCCAGCATTTT	CASSRQLGGPQHF